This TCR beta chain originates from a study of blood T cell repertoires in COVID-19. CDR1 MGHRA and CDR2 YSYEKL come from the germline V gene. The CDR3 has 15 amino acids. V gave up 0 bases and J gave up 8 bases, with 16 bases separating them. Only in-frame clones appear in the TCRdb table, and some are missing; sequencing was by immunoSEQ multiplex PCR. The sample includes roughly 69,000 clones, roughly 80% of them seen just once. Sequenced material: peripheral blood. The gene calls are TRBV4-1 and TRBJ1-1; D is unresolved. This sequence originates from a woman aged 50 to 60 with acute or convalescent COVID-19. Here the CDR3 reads CASSQDSVPTSEAFF. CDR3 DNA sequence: TGCGCCAGCAGCCAAGATTCAGTTCCCACGTCCGAAGCTTTCTTT.